The next 25 T cell receptor beta chains were all read from a single sample in a study of T cell changes during pregnancy in multiple sclerosis. The table came from immunoSEQ multiplex PCR; TCRdb's copy has only in-frame clones and leaves some out. The repertoire holds 50,000 or so clones, with 90% to 95% as singletons. Material: peripheral blood, obtained in the third trimester of pregnancy. These TCRs come from a female donor with multiple sclerosis, enrolled in a pregnancy study.

Details on this clone: The junction shows a germline mismatch at one end, possibly a read error. V usage is TRBV7-7 and J usage is TRBJ2-1; possibly TRBD1 or TRBD2 for D (5 bases each). The CDR3 runs 14 residues. Germline V lookup: CDR1 SSHAT, CDR2 FNYEAQ (reference sequence). The CDR3 region has the DNA TGTGCTAGCAGCTTAGCTAGCAGGGTGGATGAGCAGTTCTTC. This gives the protein CASSLASRVDEQFF. Variable domain in full (rest from reference TRBV7-7 and TRBJ2-1): GAGVSQSPRYKVTKRGQDVTLRCDPISSHATLYWYQQALGQGPEFLTYFNYEAQPDKSGLPSDRFSAERPEGSISTLTIQRTEQRDSAMYRCASSLASRVDEQFFGPGTRLTVL.

This chain links TRBV18 with TRBJ1-5, with 7 bases lining up with TRBD1. Germline CDR1 KGHSH, CDR2 LQKENI. V gave up 5 bases and J gave up 5 bases; unmatched junction bases: 6. There are 14 residues in the CDR3. CDR3 sequence: CASSEQGRYQPQHF. CDR3 nucleotides: TGTGCCAGCTCAGAACAGGGGCGCTATCAGCCCCAGCATTTT.

The chain employs TRBV5-1 and TRBJ2-3, with 7 nucleotides matching TRBD2. Germline values: CDR1 SGHRS, CDR2 YFSETQ. The CDR3 has 16 amino acids. Losses at the gene ends were 5 bases for V and 6 bases for J; bases not matched to a gene: 15. CDR3 DNA sequence: TGCGCCAGCAGTCTGAGGCGGGCGGGAGCAGGGGATACGCAGTATTTT. Protein sequence: CASSLRRAGAGDTQYF. The entire variable domain, with the rest obtained from reference TRBV5-1 and TRBJ2-3, is as follows: KAGVTQTPRYLIKTRGQQVTLSCSPISGHRSVSWYQQTPGQGLQFLFEYFSETQRNKGNFPGRFSGRQFSNSRSEMNVSTLELGDSALYLCASSLRRAGAGDTQYFGPGTRLTVL.

The chain links TRBV6-5 to TRBJ2-7; 12 bases fit TRBD1. The V and J ends lost 9 bases and 6 bases, in that order; junction bases with no gene match: 9. The germline V gene encodes CDR1 MNHEY and CDR2 SVGAGI. The CDR3 runs to 14 residues. CDR3 protein: CASGEGTGGGEQYF. CDR3 coding DNA: TGTGCCAGTGGGGAGGGGACAGGGGGCGGCGAGCAGTACTTC.

The J gene is TRBJ2-5, the V gene TRBV5-4; D might be TRBD2 (6 bases). The germline V gene has CDR1 SGHNT and CDR2 YYREEE (reference sequence). CDR3 length: 15 amino acids. V gave up 4 bases and J gave up 5 bases, with 18 bases separating them. The CDR3 reads CASSGEGTPGETQYF. The CDR3 nucleotides read TGTGCCAGCAGCGGCGAAGGGACTCCCGGGGAGACCCAGTACTTC. Supplemented by reference TRBV5-4 and TRBJ2-5, the full variable domain reads ETGVTQSPTHLIKTRGQQVTLRCSSQSGHNTVSWYQQALGQGPQFIFQYYREEENGRGNFPPRFSGLQFPNYSSELNVNALELDDSALYLCASSGEGTPGETQYFGPGTRLLVL.

V usage is TRBV2 and J usage is TRBJ2-1; 13 nucleotides line up with TRBD2. The CDR3 runs to 19 residues. V shed 8 bases and J 4 bases; nucleotides not matched to a gene: 17. Germline assignment: CDR1 SNHLY and CDR2 FYNNEI. The CDR3 protein is CASRSLGLAGAGGYNEQFF. CDR3 in DNA: TGTGCCAGCCGATCTTTAGGACTAGCGGGAGCGGGTGGGTACAATGAGCAGTTCTTC.

This chain links TRBV7-9 with TRBJ2-3; D uncertain. This CDR3 comprises 12 residues. Looked up from germline, CDR1 is SEHNR and CDR2 is FQNEAQ (reference sequence). The V end lost 2 bases, the J end lost 6 bases, and 6 bases lay between the germline ends. The CDR3 is CASSLSDDTQYF. CDR3 in DNA: TGTGCCAGCAGCTTATCAGATGATACGCAGTATTTT.

This clone was detected only once. The gene calls are TRBV5-1 and TRBJ2-7, with D perhaps TRBD2 (6 bases). V lost 3 bases, J lost 7 bases, and 14 bases lay in between. The CDR3 spans 13 residues. CDR1 is SGHRS and CDR2 is YFSETQ in the germline V gene. The CDR3 region has the DNA TGCGCCAGCAGCTCCCCGGGTGGGAGGGAGCAGTACTTC. Its translation: CASSSPGGREQYF.

V and J are TRBV6-1 and TRBJ2-2; 9 bases fit TRBD2. The junction had 7 bases not matched to a gene; V was cut back by 11 bases and J by 0 bases. This CDR3 spans 15 amino acids. CDR1 MNHNS and CDR2 SASEGT come from the germline V gene. This CDR3 reads CAGRLADANTGELFF. DNA for the CDR3: TGTGCCGGAAGACTAGCGGACGCGAACACCGGGGAGCTGTTTTTT.

The V and J genes are TRBV11-3 and TRBJ2-5, with 9 nucleotides matching TRBD2. Germline V gene sequence: CDR1 SGHNT, CDR2 YENEEA. This CDR3 region has 16 residues. J lost 4 bases, V lost 5 bases, and 11 bases had no gene match. CDR3 residues: CASSLSSGRSGETQYF. The CDR3 DNA sequence: TGTGCCAGCAGCCTGAGTAGCGGGAGATCGGGAGAGACCCAGTACTTC.

The CDR3 nucleotides read TGTGCCAGCCGGAGGACTAGCGGGATTCTCACCGGGGAGCTGTTTTTT. As protein: CASRRTSGILTGELFF. This chain connects TRBV18 to TRBJ2-2; 12 bases align to TRBD2. V trimming: 8 bases; J trimming: 4 bases; junction bases outside the gene matches: 8. This CDR3 contains 16 residues. The germline V gene has CDR1 KGHSH and CDR2 LQKENI.

This chain connects TRBV5-5 to TRBJ2-3, with TRBD2 matching 16 bases. V lost 4 bases to trimming and J lost 2 bases; unmatched junction nucleotides: 7. CDR3 size: 18 residues. Per the germline V gene, CDR1 is SGHKS and CDR2 is YYEKEE (reference sequence). Here the CDR3 DNA reads TGTGCCAGCAGCCTGGGACTAGCGGGAGGGTTGTCCACAGATACGCAGTATTTT. Its translation: CASSLGLAGGLSTDTQYF. Full variable domain (remainder filled in from reference TRBV5-5 and TRBJ2-3): DAGVTQSPTHLIKTRGQQVTLRCSPISGHKSVSWYQQVLGQGPQFIFQYYEKEERGRGNFPDRFSARQFPNYSSELNVNALLLGDSALYLCASSLGLAGGLSTDTQYFGPGTRLTVL.

CDR3 region: CASSPSGDRGPYEQYF. The CDR3 nucleotides read TGTGCCAGCAGCCCTTCCGGCGATAGGGGCCCCTACGAGCAGTACTTC. The rearrangement joins TRBV11-3 to TRBJ2-7; possible D gene TRBD1, 5 bases. Germline V gene sequence: CDR1 SGHNT, CDR2 YENEEA. The CDR3 has 16 amino acids. V was cut by 5 bases and J by 2 bases, with 19 bases left in between.

For the CDR3, the DNA is TGTGCCAGTAGTATAGTGATAGCGGGAGGGCCCGGGGAGCTGTTTTTT. Translation: CASSIVIAGGPGELFF. The chain has TRBV19 and TRBJ2-2; the match to TRBD2 covers 11 bases. With 1 base clipped from V and 6 bases from J, the junction kept 4 bases outside the gene matches. The CDR3 sequence is 16 residues long. Germline V gene lookup returns CDR1 LNHDA and CDR2 SQIVND (reference sequence).

The gene calls are TRBV13 and TRBJ2-1; no clear D. CDR1 and CDR2 from the germline V gene are PRHDT and FYEKMQ (reference sequence). There are 14 residues in the CDR3. Trimming removed 0 bases from V and 4 bases from J, with 7 bases in between. CDR3 in DNA: TGTGCCAGCAGCTTAGGGCAGGTGTACAATGAGCAGTTCTTC. The encoded protein is CASSLGQVYNEQFF. Combining the CDR3 with reference TRBV13 and TRBJ2-1 gives the whole variable domain AAGVIQSPRHLIKEKRETATLKCYPIPRHDTVYWYQQGPGQDPQFLISFYEKMQSDKGSIPDRFSAQQFSDYHSELNMSSLELGDSALYFCASSLGQVYNEQFFGPGTRLTVL.

This clone has a single count. V usage is TRBV7-2 and J usage is TRBJ2-5, with 9 bases fitting TRBD1. Germline V lookup: CDR1 SGHTA, CDR2 FQGNSA. The CDR3 consists of 14 residues. Losses at the gene ends were 5 bases for V and 9 bases for J; bases not matched to a gene: 10. The CDR3 loop reads CASSGGTGSVSQYF. Here the CDR3 DNA reads TGTGCCAGCAGCGGGGGGACAGGGTCCGTATCCCAGTACTTC.

This chain uses TRBV6-1 with TRBJ2-7, with 10 bases fitting TRBD1. The V segment lost 0 bases and the J segment 4 bases; nucleotides outside the gene matches: 6. Germline V gene data show CDR1 as MNHNS and CDR2 as SASEGT. The CDR3 is made up of 16 amino acids. CDR3 sequence (DNA): TGTGCCAGCAGTGAAGCTGGGACAGGGGTCTTATACGAGCAGTACTTC. Residues: CASSEAGTGVLYEQYF.

This chain uses TRBV19 with TRBJ2-7; TRBD1 matches 10 bases. Per germline, CDR1 LNHDA and CDR2 SQIVND (reference sequence). The CDR3 runs 16 residues. The trim removed 3 bases at V and 0 bases at J, leaving 5 bases unmatched. The CDR3 region has the DNA TGTGCCAGTAGTATCGTCGGACAGGGGGACTCCTACGAGCAGTACTTC. Amino acid sequence: CASSIVGQGDSYEQYF. Variable domain in full (rest from reference TRBV19 and TRBJ2-7): DGGITQSPKYLFRKEGQNVTLSCEQNLNHDAMYWYRQDPGQGLRLIYYSQIVNDFQKGDIAEGYSVSREKKESFPLTVTSAQKNPTAFYLCASSIVGQGDSYEQYFGPGTRLTVT.

This clone has a single count. The chain uses TRBV4-1 and TRBJ2-2, with D possibly matching TRBD1 (5 bases). CDR1 is MGHRA and CDR2 is YSYEKL in the germline V gene. There are 14 residues in the CDR3. V lost 3 bases to trimming and J lost 6 bases, with 11 bases between them. The CDR3 reads CASSHVRAAGELFF. DNA of the CDR3: TGCGCCAGCAGCCATGTCAGGGCCGCCGGGGAGCTGTTTTTT.

DNA of the CDR3: TGTGCCTGGAGATTAGGCGGGGCCACCTACAATGAGCAGTTCTTC. Translating gives CAWRLGGATYNEQFF. The genes are TRBV30 and TRBJ2-1; tentative D call: TRBD2 (6 bases). CDR3 length equals 15 residues. Germline V CDR1 and CDR2: GTSNPN, SVGIG (reference sequence). V was clipped by 3 bases and J by 2 bases, with 14 bases between them.

This clone was seen just once. V and J are TRBV11-2 and TRBJ2-1, with D maybe TRBD1 (5 bases). The CDR3 has 11 amino acids. With 5 bases removed from V and 10 bases from J, the gap between germline ends came to 9 bases. Germline CDR1 and CDR2: SGHAT and FQNNGV. The CDR3 region has the DNA TGTGCCAGCAGCCAAGGACACGAGCAGTTCTTC. It specifies CASSQGHEQFF. Supplemented by reference TRBV11-2 and TRBJ2-1, the full variable domain reads EAGVAQSPRYKIIEKRQSVAFWCNPISGHATLYWYQQILGQGPKLLIQFQNNGVVDDSQLPKDRFSAERLKGVDSTLKIQPAKLEDSAVYLCASSQGHEQFFGPGTRLTVL.

The rearrangement joins TRBV5-1 to TRBJ2-7; 8 bases map to TRBD1. The ends lost 5 bases at V and 5 bases at J; junction bases unmatched: 6. Germline assignment: CDR1 SGHRS and CDR2 YFSETQ. The CDR3 is made up of 13 amino acids. Written as DNA, the CDR3 is TGCGCCAGCAGGCGGACAGGGTTGGACGAGCAGTACTTC. Residues: CASRRTGLDEQYF.

The chain carries TRBV15 and TRBJ1-1; perhaps TRBD1 as D (5 bases). V was pared by 1 base and J by 7 bases, with 16 bases between. CDR3 size: 15 residues. CDR1 and CDR2 (germline): LNHNV, YYDKDF (reference sequence). DNA for the CDR3: TGTGCCACCAGCAGAGGCGGGAACCTCGGGGGTGAAGCTTTCTTT. Amino acid sequence: CATSRGGNLGGEAFF.

This rearrangement joins TRBV7-9 to TRBJ1-1; D gene ambiguous. Between the trimmed V and J ends, which lost 3 bases and 6 bases, there was a span of 11 bases. Germline assignment: CDR1 SEHNR and CDR2 FQNEAQ (reference sequence). This CDR3 is built from 13 residues. The CDR3 nucleotides are TGTGCCAGCAGCTTTTTCCGAGCACCTGAAGCTTTCTTT. It translates to CASSFFRAPEAFF.

CDR3 nucleotide sequence: TGTGCCAGCAGCTTAGGTGTCGGGAGCTCCTACGAGCAGTACTTC. It codes for CASSLGVGSSYEQYF. The V call is TRBV7-6, the J call TRBJ2-7; possible D gene TRBD2, 6 bases. The V and J ends lost 1 base and 0 bases respectively, with 10 bases between them. CDR1 is SGHVS, CDR2 FNYEAQ, per germline. The CDR3 consists of 15 residues.